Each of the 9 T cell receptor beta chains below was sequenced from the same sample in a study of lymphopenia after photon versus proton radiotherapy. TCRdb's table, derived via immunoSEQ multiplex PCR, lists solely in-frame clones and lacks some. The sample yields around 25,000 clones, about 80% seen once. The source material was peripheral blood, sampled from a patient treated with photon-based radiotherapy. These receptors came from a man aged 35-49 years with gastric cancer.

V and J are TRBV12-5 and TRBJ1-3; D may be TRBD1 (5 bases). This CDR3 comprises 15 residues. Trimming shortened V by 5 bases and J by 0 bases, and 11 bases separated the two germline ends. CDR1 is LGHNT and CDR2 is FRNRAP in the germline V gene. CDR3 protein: CASGLYDSSGNTIYF. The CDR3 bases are TGTGCTAGTGGTCTTTACGACAGCTCTGGAAACACCATATATTTT.

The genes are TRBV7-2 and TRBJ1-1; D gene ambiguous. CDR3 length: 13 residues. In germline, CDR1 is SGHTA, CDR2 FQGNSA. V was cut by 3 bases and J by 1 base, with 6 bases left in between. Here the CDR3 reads CASSLGENTEAFF. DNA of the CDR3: TGTGCCAGCAGCTTGGGCGAGAACACTGAAGCTTTCTTT. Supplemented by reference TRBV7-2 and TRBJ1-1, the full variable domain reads GAGVSQSPSNKVTEKGKDVELRCDPISGHTALYWYRQSLGQGLEFLIYFQGNSAPDKSGLPSDRFSAERTGGSVSTLTIQRTQQEDSAVYLCASSLGENTEAFFGQGTRLTVV.

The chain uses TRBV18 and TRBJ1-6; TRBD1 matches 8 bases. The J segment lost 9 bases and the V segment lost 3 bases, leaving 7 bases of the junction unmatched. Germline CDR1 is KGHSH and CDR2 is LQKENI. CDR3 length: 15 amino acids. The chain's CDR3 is CASSPTGERGSPLHF. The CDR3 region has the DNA TGTGCCAGCTCACCGACAGGGGAAAGAGGTTCACCCCTCCACTTT.

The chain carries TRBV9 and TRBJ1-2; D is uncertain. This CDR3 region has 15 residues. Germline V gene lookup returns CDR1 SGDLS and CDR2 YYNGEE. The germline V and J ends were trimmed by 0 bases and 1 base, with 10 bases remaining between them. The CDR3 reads CASSVAAGNNYGYTF. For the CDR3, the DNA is TGTGCCAGCAGCGTAGCGGCGGGAAATAACTATGGCTACACCTTC. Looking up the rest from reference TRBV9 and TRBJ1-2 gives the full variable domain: DSGVTQTPKHLITATGQRVTLRCSPRSGDLSVYWYQQSLDQGLQFLIQYYNGEERAKGNILERFSAQQFPDLHSELNLSSLELGDSALYFCASSVAAGNNYGYTFGSGTRLTVV.

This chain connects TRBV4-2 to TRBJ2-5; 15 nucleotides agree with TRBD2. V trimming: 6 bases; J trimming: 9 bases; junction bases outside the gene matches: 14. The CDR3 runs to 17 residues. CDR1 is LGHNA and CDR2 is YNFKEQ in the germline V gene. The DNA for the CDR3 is TGTGCCAGCAGTTCGGGACTAGCGGGGGGCCCCGGAGGGTCCCAGTACTTC. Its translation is CASSSGLAGGPGGSQYF.

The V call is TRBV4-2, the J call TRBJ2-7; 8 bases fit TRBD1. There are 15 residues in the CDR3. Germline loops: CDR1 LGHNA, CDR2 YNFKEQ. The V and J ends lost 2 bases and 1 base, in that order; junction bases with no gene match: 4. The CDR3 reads CASSQPGTGSYEQYF. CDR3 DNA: TGTGCCAGCAGCCAACCGGGGACAGGATCCTACGAGCAGTACTTC.

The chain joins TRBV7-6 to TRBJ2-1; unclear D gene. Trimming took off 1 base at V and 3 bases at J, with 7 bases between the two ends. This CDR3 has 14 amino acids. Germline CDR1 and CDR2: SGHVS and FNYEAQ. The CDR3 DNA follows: TGTGCCAGCAGCTTAGGAGGAGTCTACAATGAGCAGTTCTTC. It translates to CASSLGGVYNEQFF. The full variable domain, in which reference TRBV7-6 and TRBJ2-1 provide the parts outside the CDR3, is GAGVSQSPRYKVTKRGQDVALRCDPISGHVSLYWYRQALGQGPEFLTYFNYEAQQDKSGLPNDRFSAERPEGSISTLTIQRTEQRDSAMYRCASSLGGVYNEQFFGPGTRLTVL.

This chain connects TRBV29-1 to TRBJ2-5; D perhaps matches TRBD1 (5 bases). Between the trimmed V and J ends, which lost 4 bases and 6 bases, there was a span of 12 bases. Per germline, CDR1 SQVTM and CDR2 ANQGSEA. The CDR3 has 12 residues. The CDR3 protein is CSVVRQGQTQYF. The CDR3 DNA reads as TGCAGCGTTGTCAGGCAGGGTCAGACCCAGTACTTC.

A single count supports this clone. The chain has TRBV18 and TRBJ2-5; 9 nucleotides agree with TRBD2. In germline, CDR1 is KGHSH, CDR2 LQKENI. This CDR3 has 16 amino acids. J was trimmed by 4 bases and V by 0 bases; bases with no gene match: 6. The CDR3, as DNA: TGTGCCAGCTCACCACCTGCGCTAGCGGGGATAGAGACCCAGTACTTC. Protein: CASSPPALAGIETQYF.